The entry below gives a single T cell receptor beta chain sequence along with its context. This entry is derived from a study of blood T cell repertoires in COVID-19. Study at large: Spain, Italy and the United States supplied samples that represented acute and convalescent COVID-19. Sources were T cells, B-cell-depleted T cells, or PBMCs; the material itself was cDNA or gDNA.

Data came from immunoSEQ multiplex PCR; TCRdb stores just in-frame clones and leaves some out. Of 140,000 to 150,000 clones listed, 75% to 90% were seen once; the top ten hold roughly an eighth. The V end lost 6 bases, the J end lost 6 bases, and 19 bases lay between the germline ends. The germline V gene encodes CDR1 SGHRS and CDR2 YFSETQ. This CDR3 spans 15 amino acids. Seattle's enrolled individuals joined amid active infection and were then monitored longitudinally. The clonotype originates from a man aged 18 to 30 with COVID-19, enrolled during active disease. Source material: peripheral blood. The V gene is TRBV5-1, the J gene TRBJ2-1; D is undetermined. CDR3 loop: CASNLGLTRGNEQFF. The CDR3 DNA is TGCGCCAGCAACTTAGGCCTTACTCGAGGCAATGAGCAGTTCTTC.